One and the same sample provided the 9 T cell receptor beta chains below, sequenced in a study of Ad26.COV2.S vaccination and SARS-CoV-2 variants. Treatment given: around 19 received Ad26.COV2.S at low or high dose, single or two shots; about 5 received placebo; per-sample allocation not given. The samples were gathered on day 63 after the first injection of vaccine or placebo. The assay was immunoSEQ multiplex PCR, and TCRdb's table has in-frame clones only and misses some. The sample gives 430,000 or so clones, approximately 90% of which show up once; 9% to 15% is in the top ten. The material sequenced was peripheral blood, taken in a trial of Ad26.COV2.S vaccine versus placebo. The receptors originated from a person aged 18 to 65 who received the Ad26.COV2.S COVID-19 vaccine or a placebo.

This chain uses TRBV6-6 with TRBJ1-6; possibly TRBD1 for D (5 bases). Trimming stripped 6 bases from V and 9 bases from J, with 18 bases between. Germline CDR1 reads MNHNY; CDR2 reads SVGAGI (reference sequence). CDR3 length: 15 residues. The CDR3: CASSAGGASGSPLHF. Here the CDR3 DNA reads TGTGCCAGCAGCGCAGGCGGGGCATCAGGTTCACCCCTCCACTTT.

The rearrangement joins TRBV7-8 to TRBJ1-5; no clear D. Germline V gives CDR1 SGHVS, CDR2 FQNEAQ. The CDR3 runs 15 residues. Trimming took 6 bases from V and 0 from J, leaving 12 bases between them. This chain's CDR3 is CASSSARYSNQPQHF. CDR3 in DNA: TGTGCCAGCAGTTCCGCACGGTATAGCAATCAGCCCCAGCATTTT.

The chain is built from TRBV15 and TRBJ1-5, with 7 bases lining up with TRBD1. The CDR3 is 18 amino acids. Germline loops: CDR1 LNHNV, CDR2 YYDKDF (reference sequence). J gave up 0 bases and V 0 bases, and 8 bases lay outside the gene matches. The CDR3 region has the DNA TGTGCCACCAGCAGAGATCTCAGGGGGGGCTATAGCAATCAGCCCCAGCATTTT. Translation gives CATSRDLRGGYSNQPQHF.

This chain connects TRBV3-1 (or the pseudogene TRBV3-2) to TRBJ1-2; D is possibly TRBD1 (5 bases). The CDR3 has 20 amino acids. Germline-derived CDR1 and CDR2 are LGHDT and YNNKEL (reference sequence). The germline V and J ends were trimmed by 3 bases and 5 bases, with 31 bases remaining between them. This chain's CDR3 is CASSHSYRQSLGTNRYGYTF. CDR3 bases: TGTGCCAGCAGCCACTCGTACAGACAGTCTTTGGGAACAAACAGATATGGCTACACCTTC.

This chain joins TRBV19 and TRBJ1-2; maybe TRBD1 (6 bases). CDR3 length equals 14 residues. V lost 3 bases, J lost 4 bases, and 12 bases lay in between. Germline V gene sequence: CDR1 LNHDA, CDR2 SQIVND (reference sequence). CDR3 sequence reads: CASSIPGQIYGYTF. The CDR3 nucleotides are TGTGCCAGTAGTATCCCTGGACAGATCTATGGCTACACCTTC.

J is TRBJ1-1 and V is TRBV27; D is perhaps TRBD1 (5 bases). CDR3 length: 15 amino acids. Germline CDR1 reads MNHEY; CDR2 reads SMNVEV (reference sequence). The V end lost 3 bases, the J end lost 1 base, and 12 bases lay between the germline ends. The CDR3 here is CASSLAGSTNTEAFF. The CDR3 DNA reads as TGTGCCAGCAGTTTGGCAGGGTCGACGAACACTGAAGCTTTCTTT.

In DNA form, the CDR3 reads TGTGCCAGCTCACCTCTCCCGGGACAGGGCTACGAGCAGTACTTC. It codes for CASSPLPGQGYEQYF. The chain links TRBV18 to TRBJ2-7; 9 bases align to TRBD1. Germline V gene lookup returns CDR1 KGHSH and CDR2 LQKENI. J lost 3 bases, V lost 3 bases, and 6 bases had no gene match. CDR3 length equals 15 residues. Using reference TRBV18 and TRBJ2-7 for the parts outside the CDR3, the full variable domain is NAGVMQNPRHLVRRRGQEARLRCSPMKGHSHVYWYRQLPEEGLKFMVYLQKENIIDESGMPKERFSAEFPKEGPSILRIQQVVRGDSAAYFCASSPLPGQGYEQYFGPGTRLTVT.

The chain employs TRBV25-1 and TRBJ2-3; 8 bases are a match to TRBD1. CDR3 size: 15 residues. The germline V gene has CDR1 MGHDK and CDR2 SYGVNS. Trimming cost V 6 bases and J 5 bases; bases outside gene matches: 10. In DNA, the CDR3 is TGTGCCAGCAGCGTCGGACAGGGTATAGGAGATACGCAGTATTTT. Translating it yields CASSVGQGIGDTQYF.

The chain carries TRBV25-1 and TRBJ2-7, with 10 bases that match TRBD1. Germline V gene sequence: CDR1 MGHDK, CDR2 SYGVNS. Unmatched junction bases numbered 9, after V lost 1 base and J lost 3 bases. The CDR3 is 17 amino acids. The CDR3 region has the DNA TGTGCCAGCAGTGAATCCTGGGTTGGACAGGGGGGCTACGAGCAGTACTTC. The encoded protein is CASSESWVGQGGYEQYF.